This T cell receptor beta chain was profiled in a study of early T cells in non-severe SARS-CoV-2 infection. Looking at the study overall: Sequenced bulk RNA came from whole blood that was unsorted, and chains were unpaired. Overall study findings and caveats: Matching results from VDJdb favored anti-spike CD8 responses, leaving private and CD4 specificities undetected.

The CDR3 has 14 residues. V shed 0 bases and J shed 2 bases, with 6 bases lying between them. Germline CDR1 and CDR2: SGHRS and YFSETQ. This clonotype was detected only a few times. Antigen specificity is unknown. The protocol attached unique molecular identifiers to individual cDNA molecules. From the 5' RACE reads, TCRdb called clonotypes with MiXCR, one entry per CDR3 protein. Among roughly 81,000 distinct CDR3 sequences listed, around 5.6% were seen once. Material: whole blood. This sequence joins TRBV5-1 and TRBJ1-5; D is unresolved. This TCR came from an adult who was a healthcare worker with PCR-confirmed SARS-CoV-2 infection or an uninfected control (not recorded which). In DNA, the CDR3 is TGCGCCAGCAGCTTGGGGGCAGGCAATCAGCCCCAGCATTTT. Translated, it gives CASSLGAGNQPQHF.